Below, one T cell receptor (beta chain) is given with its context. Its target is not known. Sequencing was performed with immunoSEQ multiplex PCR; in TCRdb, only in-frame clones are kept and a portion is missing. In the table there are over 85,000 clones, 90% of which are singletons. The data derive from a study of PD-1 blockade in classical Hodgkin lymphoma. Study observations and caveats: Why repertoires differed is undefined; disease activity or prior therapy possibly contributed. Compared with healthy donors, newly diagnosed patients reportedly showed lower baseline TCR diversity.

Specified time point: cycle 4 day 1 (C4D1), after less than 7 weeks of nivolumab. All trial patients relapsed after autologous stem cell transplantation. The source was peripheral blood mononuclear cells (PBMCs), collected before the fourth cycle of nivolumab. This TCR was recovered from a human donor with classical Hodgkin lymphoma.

DNA of the CDR3: TGTGCCAGCAGTCCCGGACTAGTAGGACGCTACGAGCAGTACTTC. Residues: CASSPGLVGRYEQYF. This sequence joins TRBV6-1 and TRBJ2-7, with 7 bases fitting TRBD2. Unmatched junction bases numbered 10, after V lost 5 bases and J lost 3 bases. There are 15 residues in the CDR3. Germline V CDR1 and CDR2: MNHNS, SASEGT.